The 5 T cell receptor beta chains below come from one sample, sequenced in a study of human thymus T cells. The thymus tissue came from resections taken during corrective heart surgery. Sequenced by immunoSEQ multiplex PCR; TCRdb stores in-frame clones only, minus some. The sample lists 78,000 or so clones, 96% occurring once. Sequenced sample: thymus tissue. Receptors were obtained from a boy younger than two with a congenital heart defect but otherwise immunologically healthy.

The chain combines TRBV28 with TRBJ1-2; TRBD1 is a possible D gene (5 bases). The V gene's germline CDR1 is MDHEN and CDR2 SYDVKM. Trimming removed 3 bases from V and 2 bases from J, with 19 bases in between. The CDR3 runs 17 residues. CDR3 DNA sequence: TGTGCCAGCAGTTTCCCGCCGGGAGGGGCCAAGAACTATGGCTACACCTTC. Encoded protein: CASSFPPGGAKNYGYTF.

This clone came up once. This chain uses TRBV11-3 with TRBJ1-1, with a tentative D call TRBD1 (5 bases). The CDR3 loop spans 13 amino acids. V was cut by 0 bases and J by 3 bases, with 5 bases left in between. Looked up from germline, CDR1 is SGHNT and CDR2 is YENEEA. This CDR3 reads CASSLEGHTEAFF. The CDR3 DNA reads TGTGCCAGCAGCTTAGAGGGGCACACTGAAGCTTTCTTT.

The rearrangement joins TRBV15 to TRBJ2-5; D is undetermined. V lost 0 bases and J 0 bases, leaving 14 bases between the germline ends. Per the germline V gene, CDR1 is LNHNV and CDR2 is YYDKDF (reference sequence). The length of the CDR3 is 17 residues. CDR3 sequence: CATSRDPQEDNQETQYF. As DNA, the CDR3 is TGTGCCACCAGCAGAGACCCCCAAGAGGATAACCAAGAGACCCAGTACTTC. Looking up the rest from reference TRBV15 and TRBJ2-5 gives the full variable domain: DAMVIQNPRYQVTQFGKPVTLSCSQTLNHNVMYWYQQKSSQAPKLLFHYYDKDFNNEADTPDNFQSRRPNTSFCFLDIRSPGLGDTAMYLCATSRDPQEDNQETQYFGPGTRLLVL.

V is TRBV5-4 and J is TRBJ1-4, with unresolved D. Germline CDR1 and CDR2: SGHNT and YYREEE (reference sequence). The ends were cut back, 1 base at V and 0 bases at J, with 13 bases in the middle. CDR3 length: 17 amino acids. Here the CDR3 reads CASSLQIGPATNEKLFF. The DNA of the CDR3 is TGTGCCAGCAGCTTGCAAATAGGACCAGCAACTAATGAAAAACTGTTTTTT.

This clone was detected only once. V gene TRBV28 combines with J gene TRBJ2-1; 8 bases agree with TRBD2. The CDR3 loop spans 17 amino acids. Trimming removed 2 bases from V and 4 bases from J; junction bases left unmatched: 10. Germline CDR1 is MDHEN and CDR2 is SYDVKM. DNA of the CDR3: TGTGCCAGCAGTTTACCCCCAAGCGGGAGAGGATACAATGAGCAGTTCTTC. Translated: CASSLPPSGRGYNEQFF.